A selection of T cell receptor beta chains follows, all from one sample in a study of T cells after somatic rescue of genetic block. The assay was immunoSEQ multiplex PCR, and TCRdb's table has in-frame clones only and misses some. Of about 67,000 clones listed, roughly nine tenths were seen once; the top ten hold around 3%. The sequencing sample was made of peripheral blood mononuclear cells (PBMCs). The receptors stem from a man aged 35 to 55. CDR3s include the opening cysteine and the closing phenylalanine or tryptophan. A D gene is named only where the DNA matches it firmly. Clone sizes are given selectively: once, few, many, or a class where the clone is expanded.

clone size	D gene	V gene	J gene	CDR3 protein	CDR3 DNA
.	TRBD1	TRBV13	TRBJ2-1	CASSSDRAEQFF	TGTGCCAGCAGCTCGGACAGGGCCGAGCAGTTCTTC
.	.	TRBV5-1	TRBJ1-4	CASSTGRMTTNEKLFF	TGCGCCAGCAGCACCGGACGGATGACAACTAATGAAAAACTGTTTTTT
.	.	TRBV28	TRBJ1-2	CASSLLGLGGNYGYTF	TGTGCCAGCAGTTTATTGGGCCTAGGGGGTAACTATGGCTACACCTTC
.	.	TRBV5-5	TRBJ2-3	CASTQSTGTQYF	TGTGCCAGCACCCAATCGACGGGGACGCAGTATTTT
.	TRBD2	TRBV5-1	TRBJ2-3	CAAGAGASTDTQYF	TGCGCAGCGGGAGCCGGAGCTAGCACAGATACGCAGTATTTT
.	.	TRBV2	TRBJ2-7	CASGQDTYEQYF	TGTGCCAGCGGCCAGGATACCTACGAGCAGTACTTC
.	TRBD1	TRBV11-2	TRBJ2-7	CASSGDRAISYEQYF	TGTGCCAGCAGCGGGGACAGGGCTATCTCCTACGAGCAGTACTTC
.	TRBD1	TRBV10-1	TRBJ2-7	CASSDYRGREQYF	TGCGCCAGCAGTGACTACAGGGGACGCGAGCAGTACTTC
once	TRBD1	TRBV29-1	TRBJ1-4	CSAGTGEEKLFF	TGCAGCGCCGGGACAGGGGAGGAAAAACTGTTTTTT
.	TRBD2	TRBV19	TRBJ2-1	CASSRLADNEQFF	TGTGCCAGTAGTAGACTAGCGGACAATGAGCAGTTCTTC
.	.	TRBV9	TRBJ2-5	CASSVVASQETQYF	TGTGCCAGCAGCGTAGTCGCCAGCCAAGAGACCCAGTACTTC
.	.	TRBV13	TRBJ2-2	CASSISTGELFF	TGTGCCAGCAGCATAAGTACCGGGGAGCTGTTTTTT
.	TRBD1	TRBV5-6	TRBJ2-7	CASSATGAYEQYF	TGTGCCAGCAGCGCGACAGGGGCCTACGAGCAGTACTTC
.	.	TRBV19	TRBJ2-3	CASSGGTVTDTQYF	TGTGCCAGTAGTGGCGGGACAGTCACAGATACGCAGTATTTT
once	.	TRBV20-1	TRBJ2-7	CSARGHYEQYF	TGCAGTGCTAGAGGTCACTACGAGCAGTACTTC
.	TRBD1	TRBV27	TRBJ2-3	CASSAGQGTDTQYF	TGTGCCAGCAGTGCAGGACAGGGAACAGATACGCAGTATTTT
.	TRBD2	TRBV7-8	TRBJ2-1	CASSPEVAGRYNEQFF	TGTGCCAGCAGCCCAGAGGTAGCGGGCAGGTACAATGAGCAGTTCTTC
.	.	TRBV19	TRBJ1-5	CASSDYNQPQHF	TGTGCCAGTAGTGATTACAATCAGCCCCAGCATTTT